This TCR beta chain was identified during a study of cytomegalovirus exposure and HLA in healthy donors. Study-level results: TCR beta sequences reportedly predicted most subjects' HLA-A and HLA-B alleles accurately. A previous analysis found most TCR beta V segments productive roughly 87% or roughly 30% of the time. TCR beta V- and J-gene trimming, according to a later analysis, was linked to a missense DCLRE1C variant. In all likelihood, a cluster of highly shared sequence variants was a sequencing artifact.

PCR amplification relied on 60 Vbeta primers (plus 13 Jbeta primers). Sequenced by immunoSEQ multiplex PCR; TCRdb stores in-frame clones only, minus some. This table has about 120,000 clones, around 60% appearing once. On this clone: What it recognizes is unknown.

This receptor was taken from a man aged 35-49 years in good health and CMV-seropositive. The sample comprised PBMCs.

CDR3 protein: CASSGGLAGVKQFF. The CDR3 DNA reads as TGTGCCAGCAGCGGGGGACTAGCGGGGGTTAAGCAGTTCTTC. J is TRBJ2-1 and V is TRBV5-4; 14 bases agree with TRBD2. CDR1 and CDR2 from the germline V gene are SGHNT and YYREEE (reference sequence). J gave up 11 bases and V 4 bases, and 5 bases lay outside the gene matches. The CDR3 length is 14 residues.